This T cell receptor beta chain derives from a study of blood T cells in healthy people across ages (dated by TCRdb to about 2015). A note on the overall study: In model experiments, template switching captured roughly one uniquely barcoded TCR beta cDNA molecule for every two T cells. The study measured age-related changes in TCR beta repertoire diversity using deep sequencing normalized with unique cDNA molecular identifiers. Four age groups were formed from the donors: young (average about 16 years), middle-aged (less than 40), aged (under 70) and long-lived (around 82). Using the same blood draw, the study looked at two additional independent replicas of 1 million unique cDNA reads for two donors, one aged 18 to 30 and the other aged 80 or older.

Concerning this clonotype: Its cognate antigen has yet to be identified. No base quality values were provided; no much bigger clone lies one nucleotide off.

The germline V and J ends show losses of 2 bases and 5 bases respectively, and no gene match explains 5 bases of the junction. The germline V gene encodes CDR1 ENHRY and CDR2 SYGVKD. The CDR3 has 15 amino acids, counting the end cysteine and phenylalanine. Kept here is only the CDR3 DNA, which spans 45 bases and is read in frame from base 1. Systemically healthy Caucasian individuals from Russia, 35 to 50 in total and aged roughly 6 to 100 years, were included as donors. Each donor gave about 9.8 milliliters of peripheral blood, drawn into EDTA-treated Vacutainer tubes. PBMCs were isolated by Ficoll-Paque density-gradient centrifugation, with at least 6.5 million obtained per sample. Total RNA was extracted from PBMCs with Trizol reagent, with at least 6 micrograms obtained per sample. For every donor, an aliquot of PBMCs went through flow cytometry to measure the percentages of naive CD45RAhigh/CD27high T cells.

Libraries came from 5' RACE. The run used an Illumina HiSeq 2500. A second roughly 6 to 11 cycle PCR used a sample-barcoded 5' primer and a J-beta primer mix. A template-switch 5' adaptor carrying 12 random nucleotides introduced a unique molecular identifier onto each TCR beta cDNA molecule. At least 3 million CDR3-containing paired-end reads were obtained from each sample. All of the RNA was converted into first-strand cDNA using the Mint cDNA synthesis kit, with a TRBC-specific oligonucleotide serving as the primer. After uracil-DNA glycosylase treatment, a first 18-cycle PCR used universal primers M1SS and BC2_uni_R on all cDNA. As for how the authors treated the data: Each sample was normalized by randomly selecting 1 million high-quality reads, each carrying a distinct molecular identifier. Reads with shared molecular identifiers were discarded instead of being binned into consensus sequences. MiTCR, with a Q25 quality threshold and the strictest error-elimination algorithm, was used for CDR3 identification, clonotype clustering and error correction. A nonparametric unseen species model with Euler transformation was used to estimate a lower bound on total TCR beta diversity. The public reads were reanalyzed by TCRdb: fastp trimming at Q25, MiXCR alignment, in-frame beta chains only. Entries are consolidated by CDR3 protein sequence, retaining the most common genes and DNA. Clone size and V and J calls follow TCRdb, not the original study. The sample records some 560,000 distinct CDR3 sequences, approximately 26% of which are singletons. 3% to 4.5% of the sample is held by the ten biggest clonotypes.

Results and caveats for the whole study, not just this receptor: The long-lived group showed more naive CD4+ T cells, fewer expanded clones and increased TCR diversity than the aged group, suggesting age selection. The percentage of naive T cells measured by flow cytometry correlated strongly with observed TCR beta diversity. Estimates of total diversity from one million sequenced T cells were regarded as lower bounds and underestimates. Because the CMV infection status of the donors was unknown, age-related changes in expanded clonotypes may potentially have been confounded. Conclusive comparison of naive and antigen-experienced compartments was prevented by the profiling of bulk unsorted PBMCs. Observed TCR beta diversity per million T cells fell roughly linearly with age, and a significant reduction was already apparent by age about 43.

A further study also used this sample, focusing on T cells of mothers and their children. Reported in the second study: Nine systemically healthy Caucasian individuals, comprising three mothers and their six children, were included as donors. cDNA synthesis used all of the extracted RNA, with approximately 1.4 ug of RNA in each 15 ul reaction. In the second PCR, sample barcodes and 2-4 random nucleotides were introduced via the M1S primer. Each mother yielded over 9.5 million TCR beta CDR3 reads and each child 3 million to 3.5 million reads. Thymic selection shapes the output of TCR recombination in a similar way in related and unrelated pairs, and inherited differences have a minor effect. Normalized repertoire overlap was always slightly but never significantly higher in related than unrelated mother-child pairs. No persistent microchimeric T cell clones were detected, at a sensitivity of approximately 100 clones per million clonotypes. To look for features that set related mother-child pairs apart from unrelated individuals, the researchers ran deep NGS to compare the TCR beta repertoires of mothers and children. The mean age was around 42 +/- 4 years for the mothers and about 10 +/- 4 years for the children. Libraries were sequenced on Illumina HiSeq 2000 with 100+100 nt paired-end reads after adapter ligation with NEBNext reagents. Mother and child libraries were prepared a month apart and sequenced in separate runs to prevent cross-contamination. Between roughly 500,000 and 2,000,000 distinct TCR beta clonotypes were identified per donor. Naive TCR beta clonotypes were estimated from low-frequency clonotypes matched to each donor's FACS-determined naive share, without sorting.

This receptor was obtained from a boy younger than 10 in good health. The sequence is built from TRBV10-3 and TRBJ2-1; a stretch of 8 junction bases matches TRBD1. Sample: blood. The DNA sequence is TGTGCCATCAGTGAGGGACAGGGTCGAGACAATGAGCAGTTCTTC. The translation is CAISEGQGRDNEQFF.